Listed here are 15 T cell receptor beta chains from one sample, sequenced in a study of T cell repertoires in ileal Crohn's disease. As to time point: neoterminal ileum biopsy at postoperative endoscopy, about 6 months after surgery. The repertoire was sequenced with immunoSEQ multiplex PCR; TCRdb's copy has only in-frame clones and lacks some. Found here are about 62,000 clones, about 88% of them singletons; the top ten hold roughly 2%. The sequenced material came from ileal tissue. These receptors came from an adult with Crohn's disease.

V and J are TRBV4-2 and TRBJ2-1; possible D gene TRBD1, 6 bases. The CDR3 contains 17 residues. The germline gives CDR1 LGHNA, CDR2 YNFKEQ. Trimming left V 0 bases short and J 5 bases short, with 17 bases between. The CDR3 here is CASSQELQGLINNEQFF. The CDR3 DNA reads as TGTGCCAGCAGCCAAGAACTACAGGGCTTAATTAACAATGAGCAGTTCTTC.

V gene TRBV7-9 combines with J gene TRBJ1-5; perhaps TRBD1 as D (6 bases). Germline loops: CDR1 SEHNR, CDR2 FQNEAQ (reference sequence). This CDR3 has 14 amino acids. The V and J ends lost 3 bases and 7 bases respectively, with 13 bases between them. In DNA form, the CDR3 reads TGTGCCAGCAGCTTCGGGGGGGCAGGACAGCCCCAGCATTTT. Its protein product is CASSFGGAGQPQHF.

This clone was counted only a few times. This chain uses TRBV11-3 with TRBJ1-2, with unresolved D. The CDR3 extends over 12 amino acids. Trimming shortened V by 6 bases and J by 4 bases, and 9 bases separated the two germline ends. CDR1 and CDR2 (germline): SGHNT, YENEEA. The CDR3 is CASSRGGYGYTF. The CDR3 DNA follows: TGTGCCAGCAGTCGCGGCGGCTATGGCTACACCTTC. The full variable domain, its missing parts supplied by reference TRBV11-3 and TRBJ1-2, is EAGVVQSPRYKIIEKKQPVAFWCNPISGHNTLYWYLQNLGQGPELLIRYENEEAVDDSQLPKDRFSAERLKGVDSTLKIQPAELGDSAVYLCASSRGGYGYTFGSGTRLTVV.

V usage is TRBV27 and J usage is TRBJ2-5; tentatively, D is TRBD1 (6 bases). Looked up from germline, CDR1 is MNHEY and CDR2 is SMNVEV (reference sequence). The V gene lost 2 bases and the J gene lost 5 bases, with 15 bases spanning the gap. CDR3 length: 15 amino acids. The CDR3 DNA is TGTGCCAGCAGTTTAGGTCAGGGGCGAGGGGAGACCCAGTACTTC. It is translated as CASSLGQGRGETQYF.

The chain uses TRBV11-3 and TRBJ2-1; 8 bases are shared with TRBD2. V was pared by 5 bases and J by 6 bases, with 15 bases of the junction left unmatched. Germline lookup yields CDR1 SGHNT and CDR2 YENEEA. The CDR3 runs to 17 residues. The CDR3 nucleotides are TGTGCCAGCAGCCCCCCTGTGTTAGGGCTAGCGGGCAATGAGCAGTTCTTC. Translation gives CASSPPVLGLAGNEQFF.

This rearrangement joins TRBV28 to TRBJ2-7, with D possibly being TRBD1 (5 bases). With 2 bases removed from V and 0 bases from J, the gap between germline ends came to 5 bases. This CDR3 is built from 13 residues. The germline V gene has CDR1 MDHEN and CDR2 SYDVKM. For the CDR3, the DNA is TGTGCCAGCAGTTTAGACAGCTCCTACGAGCAGTACGTC. Translating gives CASSLDSSYEQYV.

The rearrangement links TRBV19 to TRBJ1-1; D gene unclear. The V end was cut by 7 bases, the J end by 8 bases, with 14 bases between. The CDR3 is made up of 12 amino acids. Germline assignment: CDR1 LNHDA and CDR2 SQIVND (reference sequence). The CDR3 nucleotides read TGTGCCAGTATCGGAGCGGGAACGGAAGCTTTCTTT. Its protein is CASIGAGTEAFF.

The chain combines TRBV20-1 with TRBJ2-7; D may be TRBD2 (5 bases). Germline CDR1 and CDR2: DFQATT and SNEGSKA (reference sequence). The CDR3 sequence is 11 residues long. Trimming pared 5 bases from V and 5 bases from J, leaving 10 bases between. The CDR3 region has the DNA TGCAGTGCTTCGGACGGGAACGAGCAGTACTTC. This encodes CSASDGNEQYF.

The chain is built from TRBV7-9 and TRBJ2-1; D unresolved. Trimming removed 1 base at V and 8 bases at J, with 15 bases between. CDR3 length: 15 residues. Germline lookup yields CDR1 SEHNR and CDR2 FQNEAQ (reference sequence). The CDR3 DNA reads TGTGCCAGCAGCTTAGTGCCTCCCCTCGCGGATGAGCAGTTCTTC. Translated: CASSLVPPLADEQFF.

This clone was seen once. The CDR3 spells CASSLGGSSEAFF. The CDR3 DNA reads as TGTGCCAGCAGCTTAGGGGGCTCCTCCGAAGCTTTCTTT. The chain employs TRBV11-3 and TRBJ1-1; D is possibly TRBD1 (5 bases). The CDR3 extends over 13 amino acids. CDR1 SGHNT and CDR2 YENEEA come from the germline V gene. V shed 1 base and J shed 8 bases, with 11 bases lying between them.

The chain uses TRBV19 and TRBJ1-5; D might be TRBD1 (5 bases). The CDR3 sequence is 15 residues long. Trimming took off 3 bases at V and 0 bases at J, with 9 bases between the two ends. Per germline, CDR1 LNHDA and CDR2 SQIVND (reference sequence). The CDR3 nucleotides read TGTGCCAGTAGTATTAGACAGTATAGCAATCAGCCCCAGCATTTT. It translates to CASSIRQYSNQPQHF. Based on the CDR3 plus reference TRBV19 and TRBJ1-5, the full variable domain is DGGITQSPKYLFRKEGQNVTLSCEQNLNHDAMYWYRQDPGQGLRLIYYSQIVNDFQKGDIAEGYSVSREKKESFPLTVTSAQKNPTAFYLCASSIRQYSNQPQHFGDGTRLSIL.

J is TRBJ2-7 and V is TRBV25-1; D call uncertain. The CDR3 has 10 amino acids. CDR1 is MGHDK and CDR2 is SYGVNS in the germline V gene. V was clipped by 5 bases and J by 6 bases, with 5 bases between them. The CDR3 loop reads CASSSGEQYF. The CDR3 DNA follows: TGTGCCAGCAGTTCAGGCGAGCAGTACTTC.

This chain connects TRBV9 to TRBJ2-4; the match to TRBD1 covers 9 bases. CDR3 size: 17 residues. V lost 4 bases and J lost 3; bases outside the gene matches: 11. Germline-derived CDR1 and CDR2 are SGDLS and YYNGEE. For the CDR3, the DNA is TGTGCCAGCAGCCCACGTGACAGGGGGGGTGTCAAAAACATTCAGTACTTC. Translation gives CASSPRDRGGVKNIQYF.

This clone turned up a few times. The chain links TRBV12-5 to TRBJ1-1; D gene uncertain. Trimming removed 6 bases at V and 1 base at J, with 6 bases between. The germline gives CDR1 LGHNT, CDR2 FRNRAP. This CDR3 is built from 12 residues. The CDR3, as DNA: TGTGCTAGTGGGATAGAGAACACTGAAGCTTTCTTT. This encodes CASGIENTEAFF. Looking up the rest from reference TRBV12-5 and TRBJ1-1 gives the full variable domain: DARVTQTPRHKVTEMGQEVTMRCQPILGHNTVFWYRQTMMQGLELLAYFRNRAPLDDSGMPKDRFSAEMPDATLATLKIQPSEPRDSAVYFCASGIENTEAFFGQGTRLTVV.

The CDR3 reads CASSLNGRLLGNEQFF. For the CDR3, the DNA is TGTGCCAGCAGCTTAAACGGGAGGCTCTTAGGGAATGAGCAGTTCTTC. This chain connects TRBV11-3 to TRBJ2-1; 7 nucleotides align to TRBD2. CDR3 size: 16 residues. V trimming: 2 bases; J trimming: 7 bases; junction bases outside the gene matches: 11. In germline, CDR1 is SGHNT, CDR2 YENEEA.